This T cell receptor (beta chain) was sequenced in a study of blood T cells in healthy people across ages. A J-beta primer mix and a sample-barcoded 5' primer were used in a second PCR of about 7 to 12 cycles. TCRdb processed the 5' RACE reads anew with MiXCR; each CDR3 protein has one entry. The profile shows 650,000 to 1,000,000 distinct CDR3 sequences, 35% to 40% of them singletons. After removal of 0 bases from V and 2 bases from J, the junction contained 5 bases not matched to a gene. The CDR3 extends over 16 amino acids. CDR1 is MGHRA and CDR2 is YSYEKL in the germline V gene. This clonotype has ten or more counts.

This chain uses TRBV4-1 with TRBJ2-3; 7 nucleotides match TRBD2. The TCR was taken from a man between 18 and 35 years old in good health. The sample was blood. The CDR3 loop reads CASSQDRAGVTDTQYF. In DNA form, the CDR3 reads TGCGCCAGCAGCCAAGATAGGGCGGGAGTCACAGATACGCAGTATTTT.